Detailed here is one T cell receptor beta chain. Antigen specificity is unknown. This sample is drawn from a study of T cells in Graves' hyperthyroidism and ophthalmopathy. Whole-study findings and limits: In validation, the model predicted ophthalmopathy. These predictions came a median approximately six months before onset.

RNA transcripts yielded amplified TCR beta CDR3 regions. Using the HTBI primer set, a first-round RT-PCR was run on the TCR CDR3. TCRdb independently ran MiXCR on the multiplex PCR reads; one entry per CDR3 protein. The profile shows about 720,000 distinct CDR3 sequences, 16% of them singletons. Germline V CDR1 and CDR2: SGHTA, FQGNSA. This CDR3 has 16 amino acids. After removal of 6 bases from V and 4 bases from J, the junction contained 13 bases not matched to a gene. It was 8 to 10 ml of fresh peripheral blood that supplied the PBMCs. The specimen was blood. The TCR sequence derives from a man in his late teens or twenties with Graves' hyperthyroidism. The V call is TRBV7-2, the J call TRBJ2-5; 8 bases agree with TRBD1. As DNA, the CDR3 is TGTGCCAGCAGACTCGGACAGGGCAACTACGGAGAGACCCAGTACTTC. Translated: CASRLGQGNYGETQYF. The full variable domain, rest sourced from reference TRBV7-2 and TRBJ2-5, is GAGVSQSPSNKVTEKGKDVELRCDPISGHTALYWYRQSLGQGLEFLIYFQGNSAPDKSGLPSDRFSAERTGGSVSTLTIQRTQQEDSAVYLCASRLGQGNYGETQYFGPGTRLLVL.